Listed here are 3 T cell receptor beta chains from one sample, sequenced in a study of blood T cell repertoires in COVID-19. Measured with immunoSEQ multiplex PCR; TCRdb has only the in-frame clones, and not every one. The table lists about 200,000 clones, around 83% of them singletons. The sequenced sample was peripheral blood. The receptors were gathered from a woman of 80 years or more with acute or convalescent COVID-19.

This clone was recorded once. The rearrangement links TRBV28 to TRBJ1-1, with D uncertain. This CDR3 spans 13 amino acids. Trimming took off 5 bases at V and 10 bases at J, with 17 bases between the two ends. Per germline, CDR1 MDHEN and CDR2 SYDVKM. The CDR3 loop is CASSVPGGKAAFF. Here the CDR3 DNA reads TGTGCCAGCAGTGTGCCGGGAGGGAAAGCAGCTTTCTTT.

The chain uses TRBV29-1 and TRBJ2-1; 13 bases are a match to TRBD2. J gave up 7 bases and V 0 bases, and 12 bases lay outside the gene matches. CDR1 is SQVTM and CDR2 is ANQGSEA in the germline V gene. The CDR3 sequence is 18 residues long. CDR3 loop: CSVEDRTSGRGLRNEQFF. Here the CDR3 DNA reads TGCAGCGTTGAAGATCGGACTAGCGGGAGAGGGCTGAGGAATGAGCAGTTCTTC.

V and J are TRBV28 and TRBJ1-1; tentative D call: TRBD1 (6 bases). The V end was cut by 4 bases, the J end by 7 bases, with 16 bases between. This CDR3 comprises 14 residues. The germline V gene encodes CDR1 MDHEN and CDR2 SYDVKM. DNA of the CDR3: TGTGCCAGCAGTTCAGGTGGGACAAGCATTGAAGCTTTCTTT. Its protein product is CASSSGGTSIEAFF. Drawing the rest from reference TRBV28 and TRBJ1-1, the complete variable domain is DVKVTQSSRYLVKRTGEKVFLECVQDMDHENMFWYRQDPGLGLRLIYFSYDVKMKEKGDIPEGYSVSREKKERFSLILESASTNQTSMYLCASSSGGTSIEAFFGQGTRLTVV.